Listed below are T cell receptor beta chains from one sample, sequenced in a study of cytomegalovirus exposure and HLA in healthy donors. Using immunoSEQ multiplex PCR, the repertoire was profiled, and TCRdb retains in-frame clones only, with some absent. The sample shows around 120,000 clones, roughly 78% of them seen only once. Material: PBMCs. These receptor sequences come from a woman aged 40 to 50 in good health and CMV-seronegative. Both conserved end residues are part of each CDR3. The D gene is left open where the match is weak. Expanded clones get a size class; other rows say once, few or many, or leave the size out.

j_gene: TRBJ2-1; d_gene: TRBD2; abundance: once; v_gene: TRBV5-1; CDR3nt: TGCGCCAGCAGCCCCTTGTCCAGCGGGGCGGGTGAGCAGTTCTTC; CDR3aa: CASSPLSSGAGEQFF
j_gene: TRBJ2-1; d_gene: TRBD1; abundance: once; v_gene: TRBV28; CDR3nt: TGTGCCAGCTTCCCCGGACAGGGGGCTTACAATGAGCAGTTCTTC; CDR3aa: CASFPGQGAYNEQFF
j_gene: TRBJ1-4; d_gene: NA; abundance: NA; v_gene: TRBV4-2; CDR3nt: TGTGCCAGCAGCCCCGAGCGAGTCAGGGTGACAACTAATGAAAAACTGTTTTTT; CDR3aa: CASSPERVRVTTNEKLFF
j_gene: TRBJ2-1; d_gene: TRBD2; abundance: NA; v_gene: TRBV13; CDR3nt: TGTGCCAGCAGCTTAGGCCGGGGGACTAGCGCGAATGAGCAGTTCTTC; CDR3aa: CASSLGRGTSANEQFF
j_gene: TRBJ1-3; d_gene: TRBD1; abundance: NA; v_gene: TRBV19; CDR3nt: TGTGCCAGTAGCCGATCCGGGACAGGGAGTCAGGCTGCTGGAAACACCATATATTTT; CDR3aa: CASSRSGTGSQAAGNTIYF
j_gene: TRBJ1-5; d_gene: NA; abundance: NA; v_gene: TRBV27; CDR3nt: TGTGCCAGCAGTTCCTCAACACGGGGCAATCAGCCCCAGCATTTT; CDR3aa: CASSSSTRGNQPQHF
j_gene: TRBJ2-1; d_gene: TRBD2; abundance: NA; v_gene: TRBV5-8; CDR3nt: TGTGCCAGCAGCTTCTGGACTAGAGCCAGCAATGAGCAGTTCTTC; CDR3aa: CASSFWTRASNEQFF
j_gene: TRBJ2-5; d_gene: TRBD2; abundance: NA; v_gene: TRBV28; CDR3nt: TGTGCCAGCAGTTGGCTAGCGGGAGGGGGAAAGACCCAGTACTTC; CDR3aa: CASSWLAGGGKTQYF
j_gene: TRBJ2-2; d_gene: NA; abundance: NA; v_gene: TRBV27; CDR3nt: TGTGCCAGCAGTTTATGGCACACCGTAAACACCGGGGAGCTGTTTTTT; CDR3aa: CASSLWHTVNTGELFF
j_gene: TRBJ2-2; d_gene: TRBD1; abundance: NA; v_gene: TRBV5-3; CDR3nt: TGTGCCAGAAGCTGGGACAGGGGGTCCTACACCGGGGAGCTGTTTTTT; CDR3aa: CARSWDRGSYTGELFF
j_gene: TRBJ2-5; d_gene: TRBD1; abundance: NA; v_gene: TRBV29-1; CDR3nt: TGCAGCGTTAAGGGGGCGGAAGAGACCCAGTACTTC; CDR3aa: CSVKGAEETQYF
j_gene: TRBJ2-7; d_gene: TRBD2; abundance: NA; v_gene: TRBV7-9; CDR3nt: TGTGCCAGCTCCGGCACGGCCGGGACTAGGACCTACGAGCAGTACTTC; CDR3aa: CASSGTAGTRTYEQYF
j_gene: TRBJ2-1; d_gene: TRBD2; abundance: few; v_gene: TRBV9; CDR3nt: TGTGCCAGCAGCTCCCGACGACTAGCCGAGCAGTTCTTC; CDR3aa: CASSSRRLAEQFF
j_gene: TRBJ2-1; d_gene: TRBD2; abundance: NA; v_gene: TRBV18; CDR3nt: TGTGCCAGCTCAGACGCGGGAGAGGCTACAAATGAGCAGTTCTTC; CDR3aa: CASSDAGEATNEQFF
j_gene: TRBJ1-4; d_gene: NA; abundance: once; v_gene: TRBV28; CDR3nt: TGTGCCAGCAGTTTATTAGCGTTATCCACAACTAATGAAAAACTGTTTTTT; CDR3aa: CASSLLALSTTNEKLFF
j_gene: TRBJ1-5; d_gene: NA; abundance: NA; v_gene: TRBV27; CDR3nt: TGTGCCAGCAGTTTAGGGGGGGCAGGTCAGCCCCAGCATTTT; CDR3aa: CASSLGGAGQPQHF
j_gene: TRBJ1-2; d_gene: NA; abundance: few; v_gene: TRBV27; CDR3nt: TGTGCCAGCAGTTTATTGGGCAGAAACTATGGCTACACCTTC; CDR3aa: CASSLLGRNYGYTF
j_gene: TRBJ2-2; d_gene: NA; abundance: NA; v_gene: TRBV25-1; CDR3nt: TGTGCCAGCAGTAGTCCGACCCCGGGATATACCGGGGAGCTGTTTTTT; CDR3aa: CASSSPTPGYTGELFF
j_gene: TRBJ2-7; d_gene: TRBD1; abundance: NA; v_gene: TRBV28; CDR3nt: TGTGCCAGCAGTAGTCCCGGGGACAGGGCCTCCTACGAGCAGTACTTC; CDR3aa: CASSSPGDRASYEQYF
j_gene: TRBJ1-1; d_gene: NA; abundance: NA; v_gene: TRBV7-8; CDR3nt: TGTGCCAGCAGCAATCCCACCGGCAGGGGAGTTGTTGAAGCTTTCTTT; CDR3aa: CASSNPTGRGVVEAFF
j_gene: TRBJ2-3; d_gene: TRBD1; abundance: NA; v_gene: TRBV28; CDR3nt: TGTGCCGGACAGGGGGCTACAGATACGCAGTATTTT; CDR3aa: CAGQGATDTQYF
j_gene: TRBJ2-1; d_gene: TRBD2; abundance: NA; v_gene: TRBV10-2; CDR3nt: TGCGCCAGCAGTGAGGGGGCAGCTAGCGGAAGCTCCTACAATGAGCAGTTCTTC; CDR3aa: CASSEGAASGSSYNEQFF
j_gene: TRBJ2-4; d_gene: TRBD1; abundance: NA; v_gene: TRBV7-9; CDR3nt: TGTGCCAGCAGCATCGCACAGGGGGGCGTAGGCAAAAACATTCAGTACTTC; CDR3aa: CASSIAQGGVGKNIQYF
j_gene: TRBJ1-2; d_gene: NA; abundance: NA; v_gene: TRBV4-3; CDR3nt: TGCGCCAGCAGCCAAGCGGGAGGGAACTATGGCTACACCTTC; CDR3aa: CASSQAGGNYGYTF
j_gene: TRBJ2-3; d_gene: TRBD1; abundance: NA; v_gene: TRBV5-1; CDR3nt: TGCGCCAGCAGCCCCGGGACAGGGGTTGGTACGCAGTATTTT; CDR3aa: CASSPGTGVGTQYF
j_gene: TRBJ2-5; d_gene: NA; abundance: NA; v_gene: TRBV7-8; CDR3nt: TGTGCCAGCAGCTTGCTAGTTCAAGAGACCCAGTACTTC; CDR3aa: CASSLLVQETQYF
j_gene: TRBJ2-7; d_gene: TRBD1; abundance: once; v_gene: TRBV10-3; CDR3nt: TGTGCCATCACCTCGAGACAGGGAACGTACGAGCAGTACTTC; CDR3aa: CAITSRQGTYEQYF
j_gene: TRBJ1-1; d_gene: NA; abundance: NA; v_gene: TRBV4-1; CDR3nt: TGCGCCAGCAGCCTAGGGAGCTACACTGAAGCTTTCTTT; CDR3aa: CASSLGSYTEAFF
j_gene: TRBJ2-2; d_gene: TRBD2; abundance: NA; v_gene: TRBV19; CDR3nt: TGTGCCAGTTCCGAGTGGAGGACTAGCGGGAGGGTGTTGCCCGGGGAGCTGTTTTTT; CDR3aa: CASSEWRTSGRVLPGELFF
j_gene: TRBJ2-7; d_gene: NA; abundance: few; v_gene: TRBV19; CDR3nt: TGTGCCAGTAGCCGAGACATCGCCTACGAGCAGTACTTC; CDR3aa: CASSRDIAYEQYF
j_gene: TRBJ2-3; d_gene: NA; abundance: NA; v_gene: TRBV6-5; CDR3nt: TGTGCCAGCATTGAGGGAGGAACAGATACGCAGTATTTT; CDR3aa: CASIEGGTDTQYF
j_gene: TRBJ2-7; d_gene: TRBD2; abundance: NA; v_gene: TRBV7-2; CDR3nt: TGTGCCAGCAGCTTACTGCCTGCGGGAGGGGGATACGAGCAGTACTTC; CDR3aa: CASSLLPAGGGYEQYF